Listed below are T cell receptor beta chains from one sample, sequenced in a study of beta chain features in type 1 diabetes. The protocol was immunoSEQ multiplex PCR, while the TCRdb copy is restricted to in-frame clones and leaves out a portion. The profile shows roughly 150,000 clones, 10% of them singletons. The sequencing input was central memory CD4+ T cells from blood. The source of these receptors is a man aged 30 to 39 with type 1 diabetes. CDR3s include the opening cysteine and the closing phenylalanine or tryptophan. D genes are given only for firm matches.

TRBV28	.	TRBJ2-7	CASRPPTGREQYF
TRBV11-2	TRBD2	TRBJ2-5	CASSWPGGQETQYF
TRBV6-6	.	TRBJ2-7	CASSYSDTYEQYF
TRBV2	TRBD1	TRBJ1-1	CASRLDRGAAFF
TRBV28	.	TRBJ1-1	CASSSGLYEAFF
TRBV5-1	.	TRBJ1-4	CASSSGGSLNEKLFF
TRBV5-6	.	TRBJ2-3	CASSFATGWTDTQYF
TRBV28	.	TRBJ2-2	CASRRWPGELFF
TRBV29-1	.	TRBJ2-7	CSVDDSTGLYEQYF
TRBV20-1	.	TRBJ2-1	CSLRGVLEQFF
TRBV11-2	TRBD1	TRBJ1-1	CASSSPGQGNTEAFF
TRBV27	TRBD1	TRBJ1-2	CASSSRGQGGYTF
TRBV7-2	.	TRBJ2-7	CASSSTGFAYEQYF
TRBV7-3	TRBD2	TRBJ2-3	CASSLLAERTDTQYF
TRBV11-1	.	TRBJ2-7	CASSVRGASSYEQYF
TRBV5-1	TRBD2	.	CASSLGLAGGYEQYF
TRBV7-9	TRBD2	TRBJ2-3	CARGSGSGTSTDTQYF
TRBV19	.	TRBJ1-1	CASIRGSRYTEAFF
TRBV7-2	.	TRBJ2-5	CASSSPGLETQYF
TRBV10-3	.	TRBJ1-1	CAISVRGTEAFF
TRBV2	TRBD1	TRBJ1-2	CASSWGQGASNYGYTF
TRBV2	TRBD2	TRBJ2-1	CASRRRAAGGSGEQFF
TRBV5-1	.	TRBJ2-2	CASSSYNTGELFF
TRBV28	.	TRBJ1-1	CASSQRRNTEAFF
TRBV2	.	TRBJ2-5	CASSEVSQETQYF
TRBV27	TRBD1	TRBJ1-2	CASMTSRGQGARGYTF
TRBV28	TRBD2	TRBJ2-7	CARPPPAGEGEQYF
TRBV2	TRBD2	TRBJ2-1	CASRGTSGGKQFF
TRBV7-9	TRBD2	TRBJ2-1	CASSWRLAQFF
TRBV28	.	TRBJ2-1	CASSLMQYEQFF
TRBV28	TRBD2	TRBJ2-7	CASGSLAGAYEQYF
TRBV9	.	TRBJ1-2	CASSVETVDGYTF
TRBV7-2	.	TRBJ1-2	CASSLASAGPDGYTF
TRBV6-1	.	TRBJ1-1	CASRQDRDTEAFF
TRBV5-1	.	TRBJ2-1	CASSLHLTLYNEQFF
TRBV5-4	.	TRBJ1-1	CASSTGGATFTEAFF
TRBV5-4	TRBD2	TRBJ2-5	CASSGGPTSLQETQYF
TRBV6-1	TRBD1	TRBJ1-1	CASWTGVQNTEAFF
TRBV19	.	TRBJ1-2	CASMDLRGMHGYTF
TRBV14	TRBD1	TRBJ1-1	CASSLQGYTEAFF
TRBV28	TRBD1	TRBJ2-7	CASSSAGGWGEQYF
TRBV27	.	TRBJ2-1	CASSLTPRRGAGEQFF
TRBV28	.	TRBJ2-7	CASSPYGGSYEQYF
TRBV9	.	TRBJ1-2	CASSPRTREGYTF
TRBV5-1	TRBD1	TRBJ2-2	CASSFGTGVRRNTGELFF
TRBV6-6	.	TRBJ1-2	CASSYDLDYTF
TRBV25-1	.	TRBJ1-4	CASSRDSTNEKLFF
TRBV29-1	.	TRBJ1-1	CSGARGNTEAFF
TRBV7-3	TRBD1	TRBJ1-1	CASSATGSSEAFF
TRBV7-3	.	TRBJ1-2	CASSFNRVHGYTF
TRBV14	.	TRBJ2-7	CASSQSHYEQYF
TRBV5-1	.	TRBJ2-3	CASSLGTATDTQYF
TRBV29-1	.	TRBJ1-5	CSVGYSGQPQHF
TRBV7-3	TRBD2	TRBJ2-1	CASSLQAGGPNEQFF
TRBV30	.	TRBJ1-4	CAWNPGRGNEKLFF
TRBV19	.	TRBJ2-1	CATRIRSVSYNEQFF